The clone carrying this T cell receptor (beta chain) was observed a handful of times. Its target is not known. A universal primer site was added by template switching, and unique molecular identifiers were carried by the cDNA. TCRdb analysed the 5' RACE reads with MiXCR anew, one entry per CDR3 protein. This table holds about 690,000 distinct CDR3 sequences, less than 7% found once. This entry comes from a study of identical twins. Study outcomes and limitations: Within cord blood, abundant beta clonotypes carried fewer insertions, but memory repertoires showed no such trend. For out-of-frame beta sequences, excess twin sharing was weaker.

The CDR3 consists of 19 residues. The germline V gene encodes CDR1 MNHEY and CDR2 SVGEGT. Trimming stripped 3 bases from V and 0 bases from J, with 21 bases between. The specimen sequenced was naive T cells sorted from blood. The chain is built from TRBV6-2 or TRBV6-3 and TRBJ2-1; D is possibly TRBD1 or TRBD2 (5 bases each). This clonotype was sampled from a man between 18 and 35 years old in good health. The CDR3 loop reads CASSYGPAPGTGSYNEQFF. The CDR3 nucleotides read TGTGCCAGCAGTTATGGTCCCGCCCCCGGGACCGGCTCCTACAATGAGCAGTTCTTC.